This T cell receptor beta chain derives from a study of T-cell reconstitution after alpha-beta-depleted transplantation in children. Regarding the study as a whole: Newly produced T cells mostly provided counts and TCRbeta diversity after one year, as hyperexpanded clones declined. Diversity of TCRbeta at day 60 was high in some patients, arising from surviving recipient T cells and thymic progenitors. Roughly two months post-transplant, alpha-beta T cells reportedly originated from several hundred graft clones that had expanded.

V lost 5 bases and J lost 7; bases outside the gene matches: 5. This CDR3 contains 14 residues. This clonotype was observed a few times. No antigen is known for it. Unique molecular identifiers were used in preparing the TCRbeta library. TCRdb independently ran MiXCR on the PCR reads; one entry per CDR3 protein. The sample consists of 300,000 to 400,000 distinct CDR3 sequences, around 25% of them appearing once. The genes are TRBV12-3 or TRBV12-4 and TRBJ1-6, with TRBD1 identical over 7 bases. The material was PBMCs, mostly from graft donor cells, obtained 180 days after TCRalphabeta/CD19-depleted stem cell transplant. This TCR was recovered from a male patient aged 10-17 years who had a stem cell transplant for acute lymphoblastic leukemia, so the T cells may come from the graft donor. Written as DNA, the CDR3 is TGTGCCAGCAGTAGACAGGGTTGGAATTCACCCCTCCACTTT. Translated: CASSRQGWNSPLHF.